This is a list of T cell receptor beta chains from one sample in a study of T cell responses to AZD1222 COVID-19 vaccine. TCRdb's copy holds only in-frame clones and misses some; the assay was immunoSEQ multiplex PCR. Here the sample spans about 110,000 clones, 80% to 95% being singletons. Sequencing was performed on peripheral blood, taken 28 days after the second AZD1222 dose. All receptors come from an adult who received the AZD1222 COVID-19 vaccine. The CDR3 runs from the conserved cysteine through the conserved F or W. The D gene is left open where the match is weak. A row's size may be missing; if present it is once, few, many or a size class.

d_call j_call clone_size v_call cdr3_aa cdr3_nt
NA TRBJ2-1 NA TRBV9 CASSVAYLDLVF TGTGCCAGCAGCGTAGCTTACCTTGATCTGGTCTTC
NA TRBJ2-2 once TRBV6-4 CASSDRKQGHRTGELFF TGTGCCAGCAGTGACCGTAAACAGGGTCATCGGACCGGGGAGCTGTTTTTT
TRBD2 TRBJ2-3 NA TRBV25-1 CASSEFVRGGTDTQYF TGTGCCAGCAGTGAATTTGTGCGGGGGGGGACGGATACGCAGTATTTT
NA TRBJ1-6 NA TRBV7-9 CASSLGESPLHF TGTGCCAGCAGCTTAGGAGAATCACCCCTCCACTTT
NA TRBJ2-1 NA TRBV10-3 CAISEFGNNEQFF TGTGCCATCAGTGAGTTCGGTAACAATGAGCAGTTCTTC
NA TRBJ1-2 NA TRBV20-1 CSAGGVYGYTF TGCAGTGCGGGGGGCGTCTATGGCTACACCTTC
TRBD1 TRBJ1-4 NA TRBV19 CASSGTATNEKLFF TGTGCCAGTAGCGGGACAGCAACTAATGAAAAACTGTTTTTT
TRBD1 TRBJ2-5 NA TRBV5-1 CASSLLRTGGQETQYF TGCGCCAGCAGCTTGCTAAGGACAGGGGGCCAAGAGACCCAGTACTTC
NA TRBJ2-7 once TRBV5-4 CASSAGGGFYEQYF TGTGCCAGCAGCGCAGGGGGGGGTTTCTACGAGCAGTACTTC
NA TRBJ2-7 NA TRBV6-2/TRBV6-3 CASSYPPRTQTYEQYF TGTGCCAGCAGTTACCCACCACGGACCCAAACCTACGAGCAGTACTTC
NA TRBJ2-5 NA TRBV7-2 CASSLAQMRETQYF TGTGCCAGCAGCTTAGCGCAAATGAGAGAGACCCAGTACTTC
NA TRBJ1-2 once TRBV5-4 CASRSTGNYGYTF TGTGCCAGCAGGTCTACAGGGAACTATGGCTACACCTTC
NA TRBJ1-1 NA TRBV7-8 CAGHRYSQTEAFF TGTGCCGGACACAGGTATTCGCAGACTGAAGCTTTCTTT
TRBD1 TRBJ1-6 NA TRBV19 CASTPFGWRDRGPVLHF TGTGCCAGTACCCCGTTCGGGTGGAGGGACAGGGGGCCGGTCCTCCACTTT
TRBD1 TRBJ2-1 NA TRBV7-6 CASSSNPGTGENYNEQFF TGTGCCAGCAGCTCAAACCCCGGGACAGGGGAAAACTACAATGAGCAGTTCTTC
NA TRBJ2-1 NA TRBV28 CASRTSNPFHEQFF TGTGCCAGCAGAACTAGTAACCCCTTCCATGAGCAGTTCTTC
NA TRBJ1-1 NA TRBV2 CASRETGLRMNTEAFF TGTGCCAGCAGGGAAACAGGGCTGAGGATGAACACTGAAGCTTTCTTT
NA TRBJ1-2 once TRBV7-2 CASSPQSREYGYTF TGTGCCAGCAGCCCCCAGAGCAGGGAGTATGGCTACACCTTC
NA TRBJ1-2 NA TRBV20-1 CSASIGQFYGYTF TGCAGTGCTAGTATAGGGCAGTTCTATGGCTACACCTTC
NA TRBJ1-5 NA TRBV7-2 CASSSLRTGQPQHF TGTGCCAGCAGCTCCCTTAGGACGGGCCAGCCCCAGCATTTT
NA TRBJ1-2 NA TRBV7-8 CASSSGTNLSGYTF TGTGCCAGCAGCTCGGGGACAAACCTATCTGGCTACACCTTC
NA TRBJ2-7 NA TRBV5-1 CASSLGSDFTYEQYF TGCGCCAGCAGCTTGGGGTCAGACTTTACCTACGAGCAGTACTTC
NA TRBJ2-5 NA TRBV5-5 CASSLASQETQYF TGTGCCAGCAGCTTGGCGTCCCAAGAGACCCAGTACTTC
NA TRBJ1-3 once TRBV7-9 CASSLWGTGGNTIYF TGTGCCAGCAGCTTATGGGGCACGGGAGGAAACACCATATATTTT
TRBD2 TRBJ2-7 NA TRBV18 CASSPLGGQAANSYEQYF TGTGCCAGCTCACCGCTGGGAGGGCAGGCGGCCAACTCCTACGAGCAGTACTTC
NA TRBJ1-2 NA TRBV11-2 CASSLGFVNYGYTF TGTGCCAGCAGCTTAGGGTTCGTGAACTATGGCTACACCTTC
TRBD1 TRBJ1-1 NA TRBV29-1 CSAYTGAPEAFF TGCAGCGCCTACACAGGGGCCCCTGAAGCTTTCTTT
NA TRBJ2-7 NA TRBV5-8 CASSPGGSYEQYF TGTGCCAGCAGCCCGGGGGGCAGCTACGAGCAGTACTTC
TRBD1 TRBJ1-1 NA TRBV7-8 CASSPDRFVVAFF TGTGCCAGCAGCCCGGACAGGTTTGTGGTAGCTTTCTTT
TRBD1 TRBJ2-5 NA TRBV15 CATSRARGQQETQYF TGTGCCACCAGCAGAGCCCGGGGACAGCAAGAGACCCAGTACTTC
TRBD1 TRBJ1-5 NA TRBV28 CASITGQGDQPQHF TGTGCCAGCATTACCGGACAGGGGGATCAGCCCCAGCATTTT
NA TRBJ2-5 NA TRBV24-1 CATSDGGRETQYF TGTGCCACCAGTGACGGGGGACGGGAGACCCAGTACTTC